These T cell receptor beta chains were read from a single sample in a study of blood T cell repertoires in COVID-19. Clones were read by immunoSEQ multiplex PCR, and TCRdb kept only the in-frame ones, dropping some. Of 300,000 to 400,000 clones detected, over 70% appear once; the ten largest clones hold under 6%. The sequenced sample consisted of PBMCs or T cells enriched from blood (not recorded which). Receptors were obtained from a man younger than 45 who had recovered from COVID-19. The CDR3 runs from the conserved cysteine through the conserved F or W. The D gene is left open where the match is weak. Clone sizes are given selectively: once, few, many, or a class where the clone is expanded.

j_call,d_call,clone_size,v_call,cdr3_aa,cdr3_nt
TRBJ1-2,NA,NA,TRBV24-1,CATSDNQGFGGYTF,TGTGCCACCAGTGATAATCAGGGTTTCGGGGGCTACACCTTC
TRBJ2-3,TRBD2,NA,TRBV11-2,CASSLRAGVLDTQYF,TGTGCCAGCAGCTTGAGAGCGGGGGTCCTTGATACGCAGTATTTT
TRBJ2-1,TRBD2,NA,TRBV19,CASKASGGAYNEQFF,TGTGCCAGTAAGGCTAGCGGGGGGGCCTACAATGAGCAGTTCTTC
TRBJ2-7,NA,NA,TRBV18,CASSPRDGSYEQYF,TGTGCCAGCTCACCCCGGGACGGGAGCTACGAGCAGTACTTC
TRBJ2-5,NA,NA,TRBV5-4,CASSHDYGETQYF,TGTGCCAGCAGCCACGACTACGGAGAGACCCAGTACTTC
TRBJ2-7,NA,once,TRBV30,CAWSGLVWYF,TGTGCCTGGAGTGGACTGGTTTGGTACTTC
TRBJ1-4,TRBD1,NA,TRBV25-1,CASSSGTGSEKLFF,TGTGCCAGCAGCTCCGGGACAGGGAGTGAAAAACTGTTTTTT
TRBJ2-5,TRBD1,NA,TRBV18,CASSPGTGETQYF,TGTGCCAGCTCACCCGGGACAGGAGAGACCCAGTACTTC
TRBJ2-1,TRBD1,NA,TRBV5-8,CASSFWGTAYNEQFF,TGTGCCAGCAGCTTTTGGGGGACAGCCTACAATGAGCAGTTCTTC
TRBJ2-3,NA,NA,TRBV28,CASSFTRLTSTDTQYF,TGTGCCAGCAGTTTTACCCGACTAACCAGCACAGATACGCAGTATTTT
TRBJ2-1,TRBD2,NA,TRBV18,CASSGAGGSNEQFF,TGTGCCAGCTCTGGAGCGGGGGGGTCCAATGAGCAGTTCTTC
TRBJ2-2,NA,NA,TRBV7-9,CASSLGHGGELFF,TGTGCCAGCAGCTTAGGTCACGGCGGGGAGCTGTTTTTT
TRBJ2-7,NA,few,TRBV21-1,CASSKARTGTPYEQYF,TGTGCCAGCAGCAAAGCCAGGACAGGGACCCCTTACGAGCAGTACTTC
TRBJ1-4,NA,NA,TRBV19,CASSIVEGTNEKLFF,TGTGCCAGTAGTATAGTGGAGGGGACTAATGAAAAACTGTTTTTT
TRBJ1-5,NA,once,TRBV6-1,CASSELARRTKNQPQHF,TGTGCCAGCAGTGAACTCGCCAGACGGACTAAGAATCAGCCCCAGCATTTT
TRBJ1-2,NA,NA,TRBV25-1,CASSEEGRGGYTF,TGTGCCAGCAGTGAAGAGGGTAGAGGGGGCTACACCTTC
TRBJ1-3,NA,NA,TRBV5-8,CASRPGRLGTGNTIYF,TGTGCCAGCAGACCTGGGAGGCTCGGAACTGGAAACACCATATATTTT
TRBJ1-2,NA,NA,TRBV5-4,CASSRNTGYYGYTF,TGTGCCAGCAGCCGAAATACAGGGTACTATGGCTACACCTTC
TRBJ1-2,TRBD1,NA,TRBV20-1,CSASTGTGGYGYTF,TGCAGTGCTAGTACCGGGACAGGTGGCTATGGCTACACCTTC
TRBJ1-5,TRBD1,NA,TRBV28,CASSLLGGDRDRVRAPFNQPQHF,TGTGCCAGCAGTTTATTAGGGGGGGACCGGGACAGGGTGCGCGCACCGTTTAATCAGCCCCAGCATTTT
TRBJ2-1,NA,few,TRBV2,CASAHPRILHNEQFF,TGTGCCAGCGCACACCCGAGGATCCTACACAATGAGCAGTTCTTC